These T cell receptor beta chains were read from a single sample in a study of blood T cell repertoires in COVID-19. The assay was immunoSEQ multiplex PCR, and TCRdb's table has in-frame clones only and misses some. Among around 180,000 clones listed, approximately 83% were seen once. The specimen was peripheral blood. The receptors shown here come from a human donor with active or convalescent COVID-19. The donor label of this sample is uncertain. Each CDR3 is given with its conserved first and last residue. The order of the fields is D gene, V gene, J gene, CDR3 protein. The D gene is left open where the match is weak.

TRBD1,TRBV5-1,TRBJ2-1,CASREGTGYELLQFF
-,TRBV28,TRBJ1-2,CASSFFLGEGYTF
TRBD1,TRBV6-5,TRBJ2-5,CASSFWTGDETQYF
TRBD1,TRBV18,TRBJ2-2,CASSPRQGYTGELFF
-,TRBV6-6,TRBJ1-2,CASSVGGGGRNYGYTF
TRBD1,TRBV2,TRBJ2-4,CASTPGQTIKNIQYF
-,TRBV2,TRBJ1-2,CASSPAGAGGYTF
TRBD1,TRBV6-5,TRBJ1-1,CASSRWEQGYTEAFF
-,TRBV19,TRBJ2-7,CASSPGVALSYEQYF
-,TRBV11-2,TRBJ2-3,CASSLFPTSTDTQYF
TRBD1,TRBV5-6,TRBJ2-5,CASSLRTGSFQETQYF
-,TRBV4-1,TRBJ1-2,CASSQDPGIYGYTF
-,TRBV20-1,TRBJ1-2,CSAREGEGYTF
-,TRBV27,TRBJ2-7,CASSALAIHEQYF
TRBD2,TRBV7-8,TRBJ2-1,CASSSPLAGSYNEQFF
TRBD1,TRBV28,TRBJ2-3,CASSPPRGRTDTQYF
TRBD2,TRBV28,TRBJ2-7,CASSSRLAGVYEQYF
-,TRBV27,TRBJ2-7,CASSLGVGSFYEQYF
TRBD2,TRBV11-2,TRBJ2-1,CASSFTGTSGGHRDEQFF
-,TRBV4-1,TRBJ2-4,CASSQSQLKNIQYF
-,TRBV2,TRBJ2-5,CASIRVEETQYF
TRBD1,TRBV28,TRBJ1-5,CASTFLDRGQPQHF
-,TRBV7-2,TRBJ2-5,CASSALGARETQYF
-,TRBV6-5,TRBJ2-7,CASSYSSAVRYEQYF
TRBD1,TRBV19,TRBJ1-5,CASSSPPDRGDNQPQHF
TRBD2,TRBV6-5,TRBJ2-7,CASSYSARGVDEQYF
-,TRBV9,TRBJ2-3,CASSVRGLLDTQYF
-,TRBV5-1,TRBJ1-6,CASSPGAGSPLHF
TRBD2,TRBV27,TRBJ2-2,CASGEGPGELFF
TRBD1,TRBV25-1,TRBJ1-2,CASSPRQGEGYTF
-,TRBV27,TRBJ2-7,CASSSPGALAYEQYF
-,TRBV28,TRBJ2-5,CASSLQGAETQYF
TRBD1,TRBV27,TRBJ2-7,CASSLKGTGGVRVNEQYF
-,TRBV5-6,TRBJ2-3,CASREGSTDTQYF
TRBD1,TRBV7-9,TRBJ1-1,CASSLVWTGGMNTEAFF
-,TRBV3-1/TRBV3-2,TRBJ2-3,CASSFQGTGTDTQYF
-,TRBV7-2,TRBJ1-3,CASSRTGNTIYF
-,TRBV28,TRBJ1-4,CASSPGGSGATNEKLFF
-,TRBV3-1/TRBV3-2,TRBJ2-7,CASSQEGIAAYEQYF
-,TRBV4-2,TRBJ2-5,CASSQDSGASQETQYF
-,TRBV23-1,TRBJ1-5,CASSQRADRLGKNSNQPQHF
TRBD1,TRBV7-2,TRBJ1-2,CASSLARRQGSRAGYTF
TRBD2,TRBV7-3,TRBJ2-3,CASSSFGGAAADTQYF
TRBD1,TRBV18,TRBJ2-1,CASSRDRGRLVSGGNNEQFF
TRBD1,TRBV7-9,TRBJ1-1,CASSTLQGWTEAFF
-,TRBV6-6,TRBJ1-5,CASSYGQKRDQPQHF
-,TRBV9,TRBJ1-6,CASGEDTGSPLHF
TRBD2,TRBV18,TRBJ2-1,CASRSGILSYNEQFF
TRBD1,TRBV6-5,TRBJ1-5,CASSYYRGHQPQHF
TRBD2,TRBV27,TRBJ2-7,CASSSVAGGVYEQYF
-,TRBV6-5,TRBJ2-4,CASRAGLLAKNIQYF
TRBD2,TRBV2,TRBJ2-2,CASSETSGGAGELFF
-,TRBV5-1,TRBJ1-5,CASSLSSGNQPQHF
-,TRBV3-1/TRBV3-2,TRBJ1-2,CASSPLQGSGYTF